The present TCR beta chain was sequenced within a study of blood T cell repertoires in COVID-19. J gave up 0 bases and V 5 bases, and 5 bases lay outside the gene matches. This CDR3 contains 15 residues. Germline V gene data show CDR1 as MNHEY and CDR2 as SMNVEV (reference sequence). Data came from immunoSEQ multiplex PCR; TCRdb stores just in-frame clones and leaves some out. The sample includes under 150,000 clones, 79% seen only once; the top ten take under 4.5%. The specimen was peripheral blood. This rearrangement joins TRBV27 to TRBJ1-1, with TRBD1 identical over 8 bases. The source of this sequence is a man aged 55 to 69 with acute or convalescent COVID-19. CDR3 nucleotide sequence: TGTGCCAGCAGTCCCCGGACAGGGCTGAACACTGAAGCTTTCTTT. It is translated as CASSPRTGLNTEAFF.